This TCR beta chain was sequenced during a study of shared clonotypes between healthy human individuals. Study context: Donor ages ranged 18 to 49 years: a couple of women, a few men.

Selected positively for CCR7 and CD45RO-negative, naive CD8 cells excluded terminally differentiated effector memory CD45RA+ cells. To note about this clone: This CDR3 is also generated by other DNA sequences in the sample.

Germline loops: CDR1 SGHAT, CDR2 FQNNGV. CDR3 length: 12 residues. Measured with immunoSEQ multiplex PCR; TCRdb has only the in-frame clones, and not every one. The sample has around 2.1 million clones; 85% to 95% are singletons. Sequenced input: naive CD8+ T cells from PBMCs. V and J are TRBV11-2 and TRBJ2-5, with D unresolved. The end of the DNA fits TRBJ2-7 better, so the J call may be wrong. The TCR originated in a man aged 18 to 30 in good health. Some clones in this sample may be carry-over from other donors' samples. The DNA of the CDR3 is TGTGCCAGCAGCTTAGGATTGTACGAGCAGTACTTC. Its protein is CASSLGLYEQYF.